This T cell receptor (beta chain) was recorded in a study of cytomegalovirus exposure and HLA in healthy donors. Study-level points and caveats: HLA alleles were associated with some 17,000 TCR beta sequences in a later analysis at 0.05 false discovery rate. Analyzed later, most CMV-associated TCR beta chains appeared HLA-restricted.

CDR3 size: 15 residues. Per the germline V gene, CDR1 is LNHDA and CDR2 is SQIVND (reference sequence). V dropped 5 bases and J dropped 3 bases, with 16 bases sitting between them. It was with 60 Vbeta and 13 Jbeta primers that the PCR ran. Generated by immunoSEQ multiplex PCR, the TCRdb table keeps only in-frame clones and is missing some. The sample lists 90,000 to 120,000 clones; more than 75% were seen once. About this clone: The antigen remains undetermined.

The sequence was collected from a man aged 30 to 45 in good health and CMV-seropositive. The sequenced sample consisted of PBMCs. The gene calls are TRBV19 and TRBJ1-2; D may be TRBD1 (5 bases). The CDR3 DNA reads TGTGCCAGTAGTCACCCCCAGGGTAACGACTATGGCTACACCTTC. Encoded protein: CASSHPQGNDYGYTF.